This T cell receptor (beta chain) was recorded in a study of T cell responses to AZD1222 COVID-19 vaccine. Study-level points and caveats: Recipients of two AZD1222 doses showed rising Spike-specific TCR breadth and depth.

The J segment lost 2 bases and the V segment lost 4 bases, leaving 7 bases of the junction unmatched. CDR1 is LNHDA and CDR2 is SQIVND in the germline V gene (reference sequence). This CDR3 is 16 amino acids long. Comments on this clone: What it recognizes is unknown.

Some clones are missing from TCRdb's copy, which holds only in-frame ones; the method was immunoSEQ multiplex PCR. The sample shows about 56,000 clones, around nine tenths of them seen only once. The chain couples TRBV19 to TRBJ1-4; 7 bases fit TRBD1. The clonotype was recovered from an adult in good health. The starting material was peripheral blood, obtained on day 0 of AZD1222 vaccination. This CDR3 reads CASSTIPGQTNEKLFF. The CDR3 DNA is TGTGCCAGTAGTACGATACCGGGACAGACTAATGAAAAACTGTTTTTT.